This entry concerns a single T cell receptor (beta chain). These data belong to a study of blood T cell repertoires in COVID-19. Study-level background: PBMCs, B-cell-depleted T cells, or T cells provided the cDNA or gDNA that made up the material.

The data were produced by immunoSEQ multiplex PCR, yet TCRdb's version contains in-frame clones alone and is incomplete. The sample holds 150,000 to 200,000 clones, about 80% seen once. V was shortened by 3 bases and J by 6 bases, with 21 bases between the two germline ends. CDR1 is MDHEN, CDR2 SYDVKM, per germline. There are 17 residues in the CDR3. Across fewer than 25 US areas, participants ranged in age from 18 to 89 years. Clinical history as reported by participants underpinned cohort assignment. This TCR was recovered from a man aged 60-69 years who had been exposed to COVID-19. V gene TRBV28 combines with J gene TRBJ1-5; maybe TRBD1 (6 bases). The sample comprised PBMCs or T cells enriched from blood (not recorded which). The CDR3 here is CASSLSQGSGVGQPQHF. The CDR3, as DNA: TGTGCCAGCAGTTTGAGCCAGGGCTCAGGGGTGGGTCAGCCCCAGCATTTT. Supplemented by reference TRBV28 and TRBJ1-5, the full variable domain reads DVKVTQSSRYLVKRTGEKVFLECVQDMDHENMFWYRQDPGLGLRLIYFSYDVKMKEKGDIPEGYSVSREKKERFSLILESASTNQTSMYLCASSLSQGSGVGQPQHFGDGTRLSIL.